This T cell receptor (beta chain) came from a study of blood T cell repertoires in COVID-19. About the study: Nucleic acid was either cDNA or gDNA, and it came from T cells, B-cell-depleted T cells, or PBMCs.

Sequencing was performed with immunoSEQ multiplex PCR; in TCRdb, only in-frame clones are kept and a portion is missing. The sample has roughly 150,000 clones, approximately 85% seen once. V gave up 0 bases and J gave up 7 bases, with 10 bases separating them. The CDR3 length is 15 residues. From germline, CDR1 is MDHEN and CDR2 SYDVKM. This TCR was sampled from a man in his sixties with active or convalescent COVID-19. The rearrangement joins TRBV28 to TRBJ1-6; tentative D call: TRBD1 (5 bases). The sequenced sample was peripheral blood. DNA for the CDR3: TGTGCCAGCAGTTTATGGGGGCAGGTAAATTCACCCCTCCACTTT. This gives the protein CASSLWGQVNSPLHF.